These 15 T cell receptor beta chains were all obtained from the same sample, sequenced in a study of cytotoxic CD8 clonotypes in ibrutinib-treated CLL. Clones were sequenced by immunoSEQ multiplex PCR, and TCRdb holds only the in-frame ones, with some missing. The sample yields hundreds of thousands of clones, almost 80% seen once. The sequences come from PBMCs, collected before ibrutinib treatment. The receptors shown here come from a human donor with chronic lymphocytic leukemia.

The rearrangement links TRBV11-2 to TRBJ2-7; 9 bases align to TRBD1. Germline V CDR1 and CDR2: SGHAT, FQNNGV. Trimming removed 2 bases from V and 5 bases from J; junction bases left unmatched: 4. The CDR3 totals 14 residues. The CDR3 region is CASSLTGGGDEQYF. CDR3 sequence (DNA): TGTGCCAGCAGCTTAACAGGGGGCGGCGACGAGCAGTACTTC.

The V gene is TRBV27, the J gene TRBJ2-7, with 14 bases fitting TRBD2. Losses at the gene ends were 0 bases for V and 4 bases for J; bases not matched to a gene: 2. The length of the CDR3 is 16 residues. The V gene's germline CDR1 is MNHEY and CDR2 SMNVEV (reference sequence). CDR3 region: CASSLSGTSGRYEQYF. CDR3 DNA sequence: TGTGCCAGCAGTTTATCAGGGACTAGCGGGAGATACGAGCAGTACTTC.

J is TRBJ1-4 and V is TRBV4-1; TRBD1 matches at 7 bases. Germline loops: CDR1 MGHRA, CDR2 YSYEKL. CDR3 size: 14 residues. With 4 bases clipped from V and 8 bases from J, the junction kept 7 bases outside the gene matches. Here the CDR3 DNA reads TGCGCCAGCAGCCCACGACAGGGCGGCGAAAAACTGTTTTTT. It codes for CASSPRQGGEKLFF.

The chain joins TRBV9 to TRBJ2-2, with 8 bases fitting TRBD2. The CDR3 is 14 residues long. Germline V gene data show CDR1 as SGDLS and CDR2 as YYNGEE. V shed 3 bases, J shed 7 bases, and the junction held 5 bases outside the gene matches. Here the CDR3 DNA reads TGTGCCAGCAGCGGCGGGACTAGTCTCGGGGAGCTGTTTTTT. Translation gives CASSGGTSLGELFF.

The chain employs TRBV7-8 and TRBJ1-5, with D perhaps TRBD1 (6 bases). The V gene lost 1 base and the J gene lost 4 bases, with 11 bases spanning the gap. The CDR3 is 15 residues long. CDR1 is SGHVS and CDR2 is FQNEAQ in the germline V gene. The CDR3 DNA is TGTGCCAGCAGCTTAGGTCAGGGGTCAAATCAGCCCCAGCATTTT. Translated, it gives CASSLGQGSNQPQHF.

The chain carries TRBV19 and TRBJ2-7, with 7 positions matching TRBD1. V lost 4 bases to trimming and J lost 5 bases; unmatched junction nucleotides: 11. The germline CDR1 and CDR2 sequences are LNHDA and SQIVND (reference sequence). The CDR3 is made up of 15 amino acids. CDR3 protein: CASSTPGRGSNEQYF. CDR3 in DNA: TGTGCCAGTAGTACCCCAGGCAGGGGGTCGAACGAGCAGTACTTC.

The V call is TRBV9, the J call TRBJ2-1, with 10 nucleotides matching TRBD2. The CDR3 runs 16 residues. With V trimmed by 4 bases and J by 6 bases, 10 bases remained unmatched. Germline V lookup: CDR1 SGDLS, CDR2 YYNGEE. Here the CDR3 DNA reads TGTGCCAGCAGCTCCCCGAGCGGGAGGGCCTTCAATGAGCAGTTCTTC. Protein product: CASSSPSGRAFNEQFF.

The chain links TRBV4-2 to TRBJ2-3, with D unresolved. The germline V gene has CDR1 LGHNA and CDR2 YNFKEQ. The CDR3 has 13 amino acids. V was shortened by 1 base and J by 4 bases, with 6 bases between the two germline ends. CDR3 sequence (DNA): TGTGCCAGCAGCCAAGCTCCTGCAGATACGCAGTATTTT. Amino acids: CASSQAPADTQYF.

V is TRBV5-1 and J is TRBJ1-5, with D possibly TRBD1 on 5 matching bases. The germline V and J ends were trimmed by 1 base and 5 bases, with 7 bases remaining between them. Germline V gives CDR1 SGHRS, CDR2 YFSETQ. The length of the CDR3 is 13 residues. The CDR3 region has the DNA TGCGCCAGCAGCTTGTTGGGGGATCAGCCCCAGCATTTT. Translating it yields CASSLLGDQPQHF.

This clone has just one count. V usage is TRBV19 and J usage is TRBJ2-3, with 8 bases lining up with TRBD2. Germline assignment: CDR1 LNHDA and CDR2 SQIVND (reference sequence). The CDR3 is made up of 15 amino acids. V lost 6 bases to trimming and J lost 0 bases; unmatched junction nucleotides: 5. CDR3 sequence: CASSSSGVSTDTQYF. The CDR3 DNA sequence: TGTGCCAGTAGCAGTAGCGGGGTTAGCACAGATACGCAGTATTTT.

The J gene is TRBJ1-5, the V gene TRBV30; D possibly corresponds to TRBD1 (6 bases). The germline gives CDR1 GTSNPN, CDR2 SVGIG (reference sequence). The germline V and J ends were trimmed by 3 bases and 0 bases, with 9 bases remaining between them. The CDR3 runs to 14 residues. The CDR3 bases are TGTGCCTGGAGGTCCAGGGGTAGCAATCAGCCCCAGCATTTT. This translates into CAWRSRGSNQPQHF.

CDR3 sequence: CASSFQDSKETQYF. CDR3 in DNA: TGCGCCAGCAGCTTCCAGGACTCAAAAGAGACCCAGTACTTC. The chain combines TRBV5-1 with TRBJ2-5, with a tentative D call TRBD2 (5 bases). The V gene's germline CDR1 is SGHRS and CDR2 YFSETQ. V was shortened by 2 bases and J by 3 bases, with 11 bases between the two germline ends. The CDR3 totals 14 residues. Complete variable domain (other parts from reference TRBV5-1 and TRBJ2-5): KAGVTQTPRYLIKTRGQQVTLSCSPISGHRSVSWYQQTPGQGLQFLFEYFSETQRNKGNFPGRFSGRQFSNSRSEMNVSTLELGDSALYLCASSFQDSKETQYFGPGTRLLVL.

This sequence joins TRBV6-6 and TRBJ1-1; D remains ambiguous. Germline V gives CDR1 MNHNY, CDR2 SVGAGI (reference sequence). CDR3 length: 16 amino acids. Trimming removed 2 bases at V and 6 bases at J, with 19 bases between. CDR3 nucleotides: TGTGCCAGCAGTTACGAACAAAGGTGGCCGCCGTCTGAAGCTTTCTTT. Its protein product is CASSYEQRWPPSEAFF.

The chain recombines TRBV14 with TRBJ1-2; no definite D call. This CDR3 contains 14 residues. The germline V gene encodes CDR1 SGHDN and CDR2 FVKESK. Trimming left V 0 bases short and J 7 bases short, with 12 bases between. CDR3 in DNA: TGTGCCAGCAGCCAAGACCTGGACGGGGTTGGCTACACCTTC. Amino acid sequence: CASSQDLDGVGYTF.

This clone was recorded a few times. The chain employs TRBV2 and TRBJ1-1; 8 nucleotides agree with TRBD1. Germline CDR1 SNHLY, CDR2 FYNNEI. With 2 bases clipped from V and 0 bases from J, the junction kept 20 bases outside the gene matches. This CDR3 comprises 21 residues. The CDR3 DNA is TGTGCCAGCAGTGAACTAAGGTCGGGCTGGACGCCGACAGGGGTGAACACTGAAGCTTTCTTT. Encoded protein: CASSELRSGWTPTGVNTEAFF.